The 13 T cell receptor beta chains below all came from one sample that was sequenced in a study of vaccination effects on CD4 cells after COVID-19. Under the ViraFEST assay, PBMC were stimulated with viral peptide pools so that antigen-specific CD4+ T cells expanded. Sequencing was performed afterwards. The authors isolated CD4+ T cells after around nine days of culture. Vaccine administered to participants consisted of two doses of either BNT162b2 or mRNA-1273. Sequencing was performed with immunoSEQ multiplex PCR; in TCRdb, only in-frame clones are kept and a portion is missing. The sample lists tens of thousands of clones; around 80% were seen once. Their antigens remain unidentified. Sequencing used CD4+ T cells from PBMCs cultured with HCoV-NL63 spike peptides, obtained after COVID-19 vaccination. The receptors derive from a human donor who received a COVID-19 vaccine. Some clones in this sample may be carry-over from other donors' samples.

This chain links TRBV6-5 with TRBJ1-1; D is possibly TRBD1 (6 bases). The CDR3 loop spans 13 amino acids. V was shortened by 6 bases and J by 5 bases, with 13 bases between the two germline ends. CDR1 and CDR2 from the germline V gene are MNHEY and SVGAGI. Written as DNA, the CDR3 is TGTGCCAGCAGACAGGGTTTGTGGACTGAAGCTTTCTTT. Amino acid sequence: CASRQGLWTEAFF.

This chain uses TRBV11-1 with TRBJ2-3; 9 nucleotides agree with TRBD1. The germline V gene has CDR1 SGHAT and CDR2 FQDESV (reference sequence). The CDR3 runs 16 residues. The V gene end was trimmed by 3 bases and the J gene end by 4 bases; junction bases not matched to a gene: 8. CDR3 nucleotides: TGTGCCAGCAGCTTGGGGGACAGGGTGTCCCCAGATACGCAGTATTTT. This translates into CASSLGDRVSPDTQYF.

There are a few counts of this clone. The chain is built from TRBV3-1 (or the pseudogene TRBV3-2) and TRBJ1-4; 9 nucleotides line up with TRBD1. CDR1 LGHDT and CDR2 YNNKEL come from the germline V gene (reference sequence). V shed 2 bases, J shed 8 bases, and the junction held 9 bases outside the gene matches. The length of the CDR3 is 16 residues. The CDR3, as DNA: TGTGCCAGCAGCCAATTGTCTGGGACAGGGAACGAAAAACTGTTTTTT. Translation gives CASSQLSGTGNEKLFF.

The J gene is TRBJ1-2, the V gene TRBV28; no firm D call. CDR3 length equals 13 residues. The ends were cut back, 8 bases at V and 8 bases at J, with 18 bases in the middle. Germline V lookup: CDR1 MDHEN, CDR2 SYDVKM. CDR3 bases: TGTGCCAGCCTGGAGGGAGGTCGGTACGGCTACACCTTC. It translates to CASLEGGRYGYTF.

The chain couples TRBV5-1 to TRBJ1-1, with 9 nucleotides matching TRBD1. The ends lost 5 bases at V and 2 bases at J; junction bases unmatched: 7. CDR1 and CDR2 (germline): SGHRS, YFSETQ. The CDR3 covers 15 residues. CDR3: CASSDRGLGNTEAFF. CDR3 nucleotides: TGCGCCAGCAGTGACAGGGGGTTAGGAAACACTGAAGCTTTCTTT.

V is TRBV7-9 and J is TRBJ1-2; possibly TRBD1 for D (6 bases). The germline V gene has CDR1 SEHNR and CDR2 FQNEAQ (reference sequence). V was trimmed by 2 bases and J by 8 bases, leaving 15 bases between them. This CDR3 has 14 residues. The CDR3, as DNA: TGTGCCAGCAGCTTAACCCTCGGGGGCCAAGGCTACACCTTC. Its protein product is CASSLTLGGQGYTF.

This clone was detected once. Different DNA sequences within this sample yield the same CDR3. J is TRBJ1-5 and V is TRBV19, with 7 bases that match TRBD1. Unmatched junction bases numbered 7, after V lost 8 bases and J lost 0 bases. The CDR3 totals 15 residues. CDR1 and CDR2 (germline): LNHDA, SQIVND (reference sequence). The CDR3 here is CASARDSNSNQPQHF. The CDR3 DNA reads TGTGCCAGTGCGCGGGACAGCAATAGCAATCAGCCCCAGCATTTT.

The table lists this clone with a few counts. The V call is TRBV19, the J call TRBJ1-3, with TRBD1 matching over 10 bases. The junction had 7 bases not matched to a gene; V was cut back by 4 bases and J by 1 base. Germline loops: CDR1 LNHDA, CDR2 SQIVND (reference sequence). CDR3 length equals 17 residues. The CDR3 DNA is TGTGCCAGTAGTAAGGGGACAGGGGACCTTTCTGGAAACACCATATATTTT. Its translation is CASSKGTGDLSGNTIYF.

The genes are TRBV7-9 and TRBJ2-6, with a possible D match to TRBD2 (5 bases). Germline CDR1 SEHNR, CDR2 FQNEAQ (reference sequence). The V end was cut by 5 bases, the J end by 3 bases, with 8 bases between. The CDR3 is 14 amino acids. CDR3 nucleotides: TGTGCCAGCAGCCGGGGTGGTGGGGCCAACGTCCTGACTTTC. This sequence encodes CASSRGGGANVLTF.

This chain connects TRBV5-6 to TRBJ1-2; D uncertain. Germline V gives CDR1 SGHDT, CDR2 YYEEEE. V lost 4 bases and J lost 0, with 10 bases in between. The CDR3 has 14 residues. The CDR3 loop reads CASSPLGPNYGYTF. Written as DNA, the CDR3 is TGTGCCAGCAGCCCCCTAGGGCCTAACTATGGCTACACCTTC.

The chain joins TRBV2 to TRBJ2-5, with D perhaps TRBD1 (5 bases). CDR1 is SNHLY and CDR2 is FYNNEI in the germline V gene. Deletions cut 5 bases from V and 2 bases from J, with 9 bases between. This CDR3 spans 13 amino acids. Here the CDR3 reads CASSINRQETQYF. CDR3 bases: TGTGCCAGCAGTATTAACAGGCAAGAGACCCAGTACTTC.

This clone has more than one count but fewer than ten. The rearrangement joins TRBV3-1 (or the pseudogene TRBV3-2) to TRBJ1-5, with D uncertain. This CDR3 contains 14 residues. Trimming removed 1 base from V and 3 bases from J, with 7 bases in between. CDR1 LGHDT and CDR2 YNNKEL come from the germline V gene (reference sequence). CDR3 sequence: CASSQGGLNQPQHF. The CDR3 DNA reads as TGTGCCAGCAGCCAAGGAGGGCTCAATCAGCCCCAGCATTTT.

V and J are TRBV18 and TRBJ2-1; 8 bases align to TRBD1. CDR3 length: 14 amino acids. Germline CDR1 KGHSH, CDR2 LQKENI. The V segment lost 3 bases and the J segment 4 bases; nucleotides outside the gene matches: 2. CDR3 residues: CASSPTGVYNEQFF. The CDR3 DNA follows: TGTGCCAGCTCACCGACAGGGGTGTACAATGAGCAGTTCTTC.